These 4 T cell receptor beta chains share one sample of origin, sequenced in a study. Using its own MiXCR run on the RT-PCR reads, TCRdb lists one record per CDR3 protein. This table holds about 3,800 distinct CDR3 sequences, about a third found once. Sequencing was carried out using memory CD4+ T cells from salivary gland. The receptors come from a female donor with primary Sjogren's syndrome.

This clonotype has at least ten counts. The CDR3 DNA is TGTGCCAGCAGCCAAGGGGGAAGTTCTGCTCTCCACTTT. Protein sequence: CASSQGGSSALHF. This chain uses TRBV3-1 with TRBJ1-6; no clear D. Trimming took off 1 base at V and 16 bases at J, with 14 bases between the two ends. This CDR3 is 13 amino acids long. Germline lookup yields CDR1 LGHDT and CDR2 YNNKEL (reference sequence).

This clonotype is medium-sized (0.01 to 0.1%) by share. The chain combines TRBV30 with TRBJ1-4; D not certain. Germline V lookup: CDR1 GTSNPN, CDR2 SVGIG (reference sequence). This CDR3 comprises 10 residues. V shed 7 bases and J shed 8 bases, with 8 bases lying between them. The CDR3 coding sequence is TGTGCCTCCGAACAGGAAAAACTGTTTTTT. The encoded protein is CASEQEKLFF.

V gene TRBV7-2 combines with J gene TRBJ2-5; 7 bases agree with TRBD1. Germline CDR1 SGHTA, CDR2 FQGNSA. The CDR3 is 15 amino acids. The V segment lost 5 bases and the J segment 2 bases; nucleotides outside the gene matches: 8. CDR3 sequence reads: CASSARQGPQETQYF. CDR3 in DNA: TGTGCCAGCAGCGCGAGACAGGGACCTCAAGAGACCCAGTACTTC.

By its share, this clonotype is medium-sized (0.01 to 0.1%). The chain couples TRBV4-3 to TRBJ2-4; 9 bases agree with TRBD1. This CDR3 is 19 amino acids long. V shed 4 bases and J 1 base; nucleotides not matched to a gene: 14. From germline, CDR1 is LGHNA and CDR2 YSLEER. Here the CDR3 DNA reads TGCGCCAGCAGCCCGACTCTCCGGACGACAGGGGGTGCCAAAAACATTCAGTACTTC. It translates to CASSPTLRTTGGAKNIQYF.